This TCR beta chain appears in the sequencing data of a study of CD8+ T cells in alopecia areata. The treatment: oral pan-JAK inhibitor, 5-10 mg twice daily. cDNA reverse transcribed from extracted RNA served as the sequencing template. Profiling relied on immunoSEQ multiplex PCR, and the TCRdb table lists in-frame clones only, not all of them. The sample holds 95,000 to 110,000 clones; over 75% are singletons and the top ten take around 10%. This CDR3 comprises 13 residues. V dropped 3 bases and J dropped 5; count of bases not matched to a gene: 4. Germline V lookup: CDR1 GTSNPN, CDR2 SVGIG (reference sequence). This clone was found once.

Sequenced material: CD8+ T cells sorted from blood, taken between weeks 30 and 35, from a patient treated with tofacitinib. This clonotype was sampled from a human donor with alopecia areata. This chain joins TRBV30 and TRBJ2-4; 7 positions agree with TRBD1. For the CDR3, the DNA is TGTGCCTGGAGGCTCGGGACAGAAAACATTCAGTACTTC. Its protein is CAWRLGTENIQYF.